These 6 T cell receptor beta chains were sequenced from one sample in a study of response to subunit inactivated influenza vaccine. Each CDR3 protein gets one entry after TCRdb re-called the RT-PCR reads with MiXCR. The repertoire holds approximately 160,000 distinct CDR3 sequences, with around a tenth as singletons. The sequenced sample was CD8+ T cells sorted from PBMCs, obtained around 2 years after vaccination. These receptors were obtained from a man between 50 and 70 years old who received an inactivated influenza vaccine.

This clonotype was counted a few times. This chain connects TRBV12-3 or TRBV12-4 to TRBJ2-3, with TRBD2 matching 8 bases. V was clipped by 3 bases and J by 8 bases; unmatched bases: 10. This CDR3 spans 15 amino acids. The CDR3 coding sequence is TGTGCCAGCAGTTTTGTGGGGACTAGTGCTCCTACGCAGTATTTT. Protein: CASSFVGTSAPTQYF.

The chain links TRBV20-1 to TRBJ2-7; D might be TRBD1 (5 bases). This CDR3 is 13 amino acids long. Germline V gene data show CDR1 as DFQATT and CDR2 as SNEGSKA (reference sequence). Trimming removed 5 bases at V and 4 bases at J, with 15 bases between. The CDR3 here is CSAGGHLTYEQYF. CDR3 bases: TGCAGTGCTGGCGGACATTTGACATACGAGCAGTACTTC.

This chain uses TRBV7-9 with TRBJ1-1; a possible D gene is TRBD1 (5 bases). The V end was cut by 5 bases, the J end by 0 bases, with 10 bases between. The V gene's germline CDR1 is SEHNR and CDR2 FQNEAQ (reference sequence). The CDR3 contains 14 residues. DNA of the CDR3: TGTGCCAGCAGCAATACAGGCCTGAACACTGAAGCTTTCTTT. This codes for CASSNTGLNTEAFF.

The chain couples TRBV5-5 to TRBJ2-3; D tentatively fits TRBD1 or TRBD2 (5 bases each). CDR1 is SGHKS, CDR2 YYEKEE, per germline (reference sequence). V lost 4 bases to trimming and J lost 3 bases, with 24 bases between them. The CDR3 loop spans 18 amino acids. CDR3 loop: CASSRVASGTVMTDTQYF. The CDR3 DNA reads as TGTGCCAGCAGCCGAGTGGCTTCCGGGACCGTCATGACAGATACGCAGTATTTT.

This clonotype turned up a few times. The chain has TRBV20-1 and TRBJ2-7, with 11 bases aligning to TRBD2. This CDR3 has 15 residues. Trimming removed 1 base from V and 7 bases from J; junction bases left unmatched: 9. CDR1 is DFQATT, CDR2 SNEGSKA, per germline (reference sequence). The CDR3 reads CSARGLLAGGWEQYF. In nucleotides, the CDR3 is TGCAGTGCTAGAGGTCTCCTAGCGGGAGGCTGGGAGCAGTACTTC.

The CDR3 loop reads CASSQSTGPHTDTQYF. The DNA of the CDR3 is TGCGCCAGCAGCCAATCAACAGGGCCGCACACAGATACGCAGTATTTT. The V gene is TRBV4-3, the J gene TRBJ2-3, with D maybe TRBD1 (6 bases). There are 16 residues in the CDR3. CDR1 LGHNA and CDR2 YSLEER come from the germline V gene. V lost 2 bases to trimming and J lost 2 bases, with 14 bases between them.